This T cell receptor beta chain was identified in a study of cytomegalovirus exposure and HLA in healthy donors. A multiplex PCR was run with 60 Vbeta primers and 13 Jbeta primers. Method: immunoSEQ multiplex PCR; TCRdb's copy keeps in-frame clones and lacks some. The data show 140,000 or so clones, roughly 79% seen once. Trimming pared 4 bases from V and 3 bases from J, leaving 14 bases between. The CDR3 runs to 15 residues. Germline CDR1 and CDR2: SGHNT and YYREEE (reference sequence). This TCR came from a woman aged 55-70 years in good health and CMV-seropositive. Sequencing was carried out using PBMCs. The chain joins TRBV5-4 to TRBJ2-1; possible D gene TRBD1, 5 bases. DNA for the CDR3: TGTGCCAGCAGCCAGGACCAGGGTGGCTACAATGAGCAGTTCTTC. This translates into CASSQDQGGYNEQFF. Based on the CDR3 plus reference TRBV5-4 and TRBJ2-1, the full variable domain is ETGVTQSPTHLIKTRGQQVTLRCSSQSGHNTVSWYQQALGQGPQFIFQYYREEENGRGNFPPRFSGLQFPNYSSELNVNALELDDSALYLCASSQDQGGYNEQFFGPGTRLTVL.